A single T cell receptor beta chain is shown here with its context. Its specificity is not known. The sample belongs to a study of cytomegalovirus exposure and HLA in healthy donors. 60 Vbeta and 13 Jbeta primers were used in PCR. TCRdb's table, derived via immunoSEQ multiplex PCR, lists solely in-frame clones and lacks some. The sample records around 150,000 clones, roughly 79% being singletons. General study results and limits: In an earlier analysis, about 87% or about 30%: the productive usage of most TCR beta V segments. In a later analysis, TCR beta V- and J-gene trimming showed a link to a missense DCLRE1C variant. Common viral pathogens were later found to be apparently linked to several of the most significant clusters.

Germline CDR1 is MNHEY and CDR2 is SMNVEV (reference sequence). The CDR3 covers 18 residues. Germline trimming cut 5 bases from V and 1 base from J; bases unmatched to any gene: 10. The sample taken for sequencing was PBMCs. The chain employs TRBV27 and TRBJ2-6; 8 bases are shared with TRBD1. The TCR comes from a male donor in good health and CMV-seronegative. The CDR3 region has the DNA TGTGCCAGCAGTCTGCGGACAGGGAGGCTTTCTGGGGCCAACGTCCTGACTTTC. Amino acid sequence: CASSLRTGRLSGANVLTF.